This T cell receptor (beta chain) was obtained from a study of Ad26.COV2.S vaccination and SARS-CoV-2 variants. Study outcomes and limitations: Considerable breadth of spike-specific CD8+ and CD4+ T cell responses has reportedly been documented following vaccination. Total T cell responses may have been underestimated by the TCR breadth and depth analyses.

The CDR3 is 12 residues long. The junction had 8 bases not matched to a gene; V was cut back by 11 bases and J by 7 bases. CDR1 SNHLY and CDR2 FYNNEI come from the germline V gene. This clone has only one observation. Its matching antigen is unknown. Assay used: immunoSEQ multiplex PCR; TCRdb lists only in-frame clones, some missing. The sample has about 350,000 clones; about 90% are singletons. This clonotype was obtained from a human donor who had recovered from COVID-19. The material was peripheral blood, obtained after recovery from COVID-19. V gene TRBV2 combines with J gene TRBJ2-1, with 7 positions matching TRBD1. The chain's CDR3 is CAGPPTGNEQFF. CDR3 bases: TGTGCCGGTCCACCGACAGGGAATGAGCAGTTCTTC.